The 9 T cell receptor beta chains listed next were all sequenced from one sample in a study of T-cell reconstitution after alpha-beta-depleted transplantation in children. For TCRbeta, the library was prepared with unique molecular identifiers. TCRdb recomputed calls from the PCR reads with MiXCR, one row per CDR3 protein. The table lists approximately 32,000 distinct CDR3 sequences, over 6.5% of them singletons. No antigens are known for them. Study results and caveats: Reportedly, only several hundred clones from non-depleted graft cells drove alpha-beta T-cell counts at about two months.

The sequences come from peripheral blood, collected 60 days after TCRalphabeta/CD19-depleted stem cell transplant. Source of these receptors: a child in the first two years of life who had a stem cell transplant for acute myeloid leukemia, so the T cells may come from the graft donor.

Many counts were recorded for this clonotype. The chain links TRBV7-9 to TRBJ1-4; 10 bases are shared with TRBD1. This CDR3 is built from 14 residues. The V gene's germline CDR1 is SEHNR and CDR2 FQNEAQ (reference sequence). V was clipped by 5 bases and J by 8 bases; unmatched bases: 5. CDR3 nucleotides: TGTGCCAGCAGCCGCCGGGACAGGGGCGAAAAACTGTTTTTT. It is translated as CASSRRDRGEKLFF.

This clonotype was detected many times. The rearrangement links TRBV28 to TRBJ2-1; TRBD2 is a possible D gene (6 bases). CDR1 MDHEN and CDR2 SYDVKM come from the germline V gene. CDR3 size: 14 residues. Deletions cut 10 bases from V and 9 bases from J, with 22 bases between. The CDR3 sequence: CATKAPETRVEQFF. Written as DNA, the CDR3 is TGTGCCACCAAGGCCCCGGAGACTAGAGTTGAGCAGTTCTTC. Looking up the rest from reference TRBV28 and TRBJ2-1 gives the full variable domain: DVKVTQSSRYLVKRTGEKVFLECVQDMDHENMFWYRQDPGLGLRLIYFSYDVKMKEKGDIPEGYSVSREKKERFSLILESASTNQTSMYLCATKAPETRVEQFFGPGTRLTVL.

This clonotype was picked up a small number of times. The J gene is TRBJ2-1, the V gene TRBV19, with D perhaps matching TRBD1 or TRBD2 (5 bases each). This CDR3 has 14 residues. Germline values: CDR1 LNHDA, CDR2 SQIVND (reference sequence). V lost 1 base, J lost 4 bases, and 8 bases lay in between. CDR3 amino acids: CASSIGGEYNEQFF. The DNA for the CDR3 is TGTGCCAGTAGTATAGGAGGGGAGTACAATGAGCAGTTCTTC.

This clonotype has a count of ten or more. The chain uses TRBV4-3 and TRBJ2-3, with D perhaps matching TRBD1 or TRBD2 (6 bases each). CDR3 length: 15 residues. Germline V gives CDR1 LGHNA, CDR2 YSLEER. V lost 1 base and J 4 bases, leaving 12 bases between the germline ends. The CDR3 nucleotides are TGCGCCAGCAGCCAAGGAGGGGGGACGGCAGATACGCAGTATTTT. This translates into CASSQGGGTADTQYF.

This clonotype occurred many times. The V call is TRBV11-2, the J call TRBJ2-3; perhaps TRBD1 as D (5 bases). Trimming removed 5 bases at V and 4 bases at J, with 16 bases between. This CDR3 comprises 15 residues. Germline V gives CDR1 SGHAT, CDR2 FQNNGV. Written as DNA, the CDR3 is TGTGCCAGCAGCGTGCCAGGGTTTCGGGCAGATACGCAGTATTTT. It yields the protein CASSVPGFRADTQYF. Variable domain in full (rest from reference TRBV11-2 and TRBJ2-3): EAGVAQSPRYKIIEKRQSVAFWCNPISGHATLYWYQQILGQGPKLLIQFQNNGVVDDSQLPKDRFSAERLKGVDSTLKIQPAKLEDSAVYLCASSVPGFRADTQYFGPGTRLTVL.

The sample holds many counts of this clonotype. The gene calls are TRBV28 and TRBJ1-4; tentative D call: TRBD1 (6 bases). V was pared by 5 bases and J by 7 bases, with 11 bases between. Germline lookup yields CDR1 MDHEN and CDR2 SYDVKM. This CDR3 comprises 13 residues. CDR3 region: CASSPQGFEKLFF. CDR3 nucleotides: TGTGCCAGCAGTCCACAGGGTTTTGAAAAACTGTTTTTT.

In its sample, this clonotype was seen many times. The chain is built from TRBV4-3 and TRBJ2-5, with 7 bases aligning to TRBD2. V lost 2 bases and J lost 2; bases outside the gene matches: 11. The CDR3 loop spans 17 amino acids. Germline V lookup: CDR1 LGHNA, CDR2 YSLEER. CDR3 in DNA: TGCGCCAGCAGCCAACTAAAGCGGGGCCAGGCTCAAGAGACCCAGTACTTC. The encoded protein is CASSQLKRGQAQETQYF.

The rearrangement uses TRBV7-6 and TRBJ2-7; D ambiguous. V was trimmed by 5 bases and J by 3 bases, leaving 11 bases between them. This CDR3 region has 13 residues. The germline gives CDR1 SGHVS, CDR2 FNYEAQ. Here the CDR3 DNA reads TGTGCCAGCAGCGAACATGATCGCTACGAGCAGTACTTC. Its protein is CASSEHDRYEQYF.

The chain couples TRBV7-8 to TRBJ2-5; unclear D gene. Trimming took off 5 bases at V and 5 bases at J, with 15 bases between the two ends. The germline CDR1 and CDR2 sequences are SGHVS and FQNEAQ. This CDR3 comprises 14 residues. In DNA, the CDR3 is TGTGCCAGCAGCCCGGGCCCCTGGGTGGAGACCCAGTACTTC. Encoded protein: CASSPGPWVETQYF.